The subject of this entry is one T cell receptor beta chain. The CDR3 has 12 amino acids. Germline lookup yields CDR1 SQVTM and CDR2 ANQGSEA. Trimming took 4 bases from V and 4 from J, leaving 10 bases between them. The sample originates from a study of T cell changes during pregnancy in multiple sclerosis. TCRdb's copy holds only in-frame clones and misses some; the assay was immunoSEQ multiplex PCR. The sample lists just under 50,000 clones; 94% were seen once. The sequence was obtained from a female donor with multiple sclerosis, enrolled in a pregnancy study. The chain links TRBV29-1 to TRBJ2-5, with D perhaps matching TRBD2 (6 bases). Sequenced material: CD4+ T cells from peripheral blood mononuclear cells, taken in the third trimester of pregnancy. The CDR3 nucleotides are TGCAGCGTTGCGGGAGTTGTAGAGACCCAGTACTTC. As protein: CSVAGVVETQYF. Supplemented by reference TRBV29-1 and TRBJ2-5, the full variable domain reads SAVISQKPSRDICQRGTSLTIQCQVDSQVTMMFWYRQQPGQSLTLIATANQGSEATYESGFVIDKFPISRPNLTFSTLTVSNMSPEDSSIYLCSVAGVVETQYFGPGTRLLVL.